This TCR beta chain was sequenced during a study of technical replicates of blood from a few donors. Trimming at V came to 2 bases and at J to 0 bases, leaving 3 bases not matched to a gene. Germline V lookup: CDR1 MNHNY, CDR2 SVGAGI (reference sequence). The CDR3 contains 15 residues. Data came from immunoSEQ multiplex PCR; TCRdb stores just in-frame clones and leaves some out. The sample records tens of thousands of clones, around 86% being singletons. This clonotype was obtained from a human donor in good health. Some clones in this sample may be carry-over from other donors' samples. Sequenced material: PBMCs. This rearrangement joins TRBV6-6 to TRBJ1-1; 7 bases align to TRBD1. This chain's CDR3 is CASSYGTAMNTEAFF. DNA of the CDR3: TGTGCCAGCAGTTACGGGACAGCCATGAACACTGAAGCTTTCTTT.